The 15 T cell receptor beta chains listed next were all sequenced from one sample in a study of long-term antiretroviral therapy in people with HIV (dated 2022 in TCRdb). Sequencing of the TRB variable region was done with the immunoSEQ hsTCRB v3.0 assay at survey level resolution. TCRdb obtained this table from immuneACCESS and retained in-frame rearrangements with V and J assigned. These tables miss some clones; where compared with another copy, unresolved V genes account for less than half of the shortfall, and the remainder is unexplained. The sample profile shows over 25,000 clones; over 90% of them were found once. Jointly, the top ten make up 10% of the sample. This sample comprised unsorted PBMCs, obtained 6.2 years after starting antiretroviral therapy. These receptors were obtained from a man aged 35-49 years with HIV.

The rearrangement joins TRBV6-1 to TRBJ2-7; 7 bases align to TRBD1. The J segment lost 2 bases and the V segment lost 1 base, leaving 2 bases of the junction unmatched. The CDR3 sequence is 14 residues long. From germline, CDR1 is MNHNS and CDR2 SASEGT. Here the CDR3 reads CASSEVQGAYEQYF. Written as DNA, the CDR3 is TGTGCCAGCAGTGAAGTCCAGGGGGCCTACGAGCAGTACTTC.

The chain combines TRBV6-5 with TRBJ2-1, with D unclear. The ends were cut back, 8 bases at V and 6 bases at J, with 17 bases in the middle. There are 14 residues in the CDR3. CDR1 is MNHEY, CDR2 SVGAGI, per germline. CDR3 sequence (DNA): TGTGCCAGCTCCAAAGCGAGCATCCCCAATGAGCAGTTCTTC. Amino acid sequence: CASSKASIPNEQFF.

In nucleotides, the CDR3 is TGTGCCAGCAGCCCACATGGACAGACCGAAGCTTTCTTT. Its translation is CASSPHGQTEAFF. This chain joins TRBV7-3 and TRBJ1-1; D may be TRBD1 (6 bases). The germline V and J ends were trimmed by 5 bases and 8 bases, with 15 bases remaining between them. Germline values: CDR1 SGHTA, CDR2 FQGTGA. The CDR3 runs to 13 residues.

The chain links TRBV20-1 to TRBJ2-1, with D unresolved. The CDR3 spans 11 residues. V lost 5 bases to trimming and J lost 8 bases, with 10 bases between them. Germline lookup yields CDR1 DFQATT and CDR2 SNEGSKA (reference sequence). DNA for the CDR3: TGCAGTGCTCCCGTGGTGGATGAGCAGTTCTTC. Protein: CSAPVVDEQFF.

The V gene is TRBV4-1, the J gene TRBJ2-2, with 15 bases fitting TRBD2. Germline V CDR1 and CDR2: MGHRA, YSYEKL. The CDR3 loop spans 16 amino acids. J was trimmed by 6 bases and V by 3 bases; bases with no gene match: 2. The CDR3, as DNA: TGCGCCAGCAGCCAGGGACTAGCGGGAGGCGCCGGGGAGCTGTTTTTT. Its protein is CASSQGLAGGAGELFF.

The chain couples TRBV6-6 to TRBJ1-5, with D possibly TRBD1 on 6 matching bases. Trimming stripped 4 bases from V and 1 base from J, with 11 bases between. From germline, CDR1 is MNHNY and CDR2 SVGAGI (reference sequence). This CDR3 has 15 residues. The CDR3 reads CASSFKQGSNQPQHF. In DNA form, the CDR3 reads TGTGCCAGCAGTTTTAAACAGGGAAGCAATCAGCCCCAGCATTTT.

The V gene is TRBV9, the J gene TRBJ2-5; TRBD2 matches 8 bases. The CDR3 extends over 16 amino acids. Trimming cost V 7 bases and J 2 bases; bases outside gene matches: 13. The germline V gene encodes CDR1 SGDLS and CDR2 YYNGEE. The CDR3 region is CASGLGGSGVQETQYF. Here the CDR3 DNA reads TGTGCCAGCGGCCTTGGGGGTAGCGGGGTACAAGAGACCCAGTACTTC.

The rearrangement joins TRBV27 to TRBJ2-7; D uncertain. The ends were cut back, 5 bases at V and 0 bases at J, with 8 bases in the middle. CDR1 is MNHEY, CDR2 SMNVEV, per germline (reference sequence). This CDR3 is 13 amino acids long. The CDR3 DNA follows: TGTGCCAGCAGTACTGGAAGCTCCTACGAGCAGTACTTC. It codes for CASSTGSSYEQYF.

The chain recombines TRBV6-6 with TRBJ1-1, with D possibly matching TRBD1 (6 bases). Germline CDR1 reads MNHNY; CDR2 reads SVGAGI (reference sequence). The V end lost 0 bases, the J end lost 7 bases, and 6 bases lay between the germline ends. The CDR3 spans 12 residues. The CDR3 DNA reads TGTGCCAGCAGTTACTCGACAGGTGAAGCTTTCTTT. It is translated as CASSYSTGEAFF.

J is TRBJ2-1 and V is TRBV10-3; 9 bases map to TRBD2. Germline-derived CDR1 and CDR2 are ENHRY and SYGVKD. This CDR3 comprises 15 residues. J was trimmed by 4 bases and V by 7 bases; bases with no gene match: 8. The CDR3 sequence is CAITTSGGTYNEQFF. For the CDR3, the DNA is TGTGCCATCACCACGAGCGGGGGGACGTACAATGAGCAGTTCTTC.

This clone was detected a few times. The CDR3 DNA reads as TGTGCCAGCAGACCGGACAGGGGTATTCCCTACGAGCAGTACTTC. This gives the protein CASRPDRGIPYEQYF. The J gene is TRBJ2-7, the V gene TRBV6-1; 9 nucleotides match TRBD1. CDR1 MNHNS and CDR2 SASEGT come from the germline V gene. CDR3 length: 15 amino acids. V dropped 6 bases and J dropped 2; count of bases not matched to a gene: 8.

V usage is TRBV19 and J usage is TRBJ1-2, with D possibly being TRBD1 (6 bases). The V end lost 1 base, the J end lost 4 bases, and 13 bases lay between the germline ends. CDR3 size: 15 residues. Germline V gene lookup returns CDR1 LNHDA and CDR2 SQIVND (reference sequence). CDR3 in amino acids: CASSIGQGLSYGYTF. CDR3 sequence (DNA): TGTGCCAGTAGTATAGGGCAGGGGTTGAGCTATGGCTACACCTTC.

This chain connects TRBV5-8 to TRBJ1-2; D perhaps matches TRBD1 (6 bases). Germline V gives CDR1 SGHTS, CDR2 YDEGEE. V was cut by 9 bases and J by 8 bases, with 20 bases left in between. The CDR3 totals 13 residues. CDR3 sequence (DNA): TGTGCCATCGGATATCCGGGGGGCTCCGGCTACACCTTC. It specifies CAIGYPGGSGYTF.

This clone has just one count. This sequence joins TRBV18 and TRBJ2-6; D remains ambiguous. Germline CDR1 KGHSH, CDR2 LQKENI. V gave up 2 bases and J gave up 2 bases, with 7 bases separating them. There are 15 residues in the CDR3. Written as DNA, the CDR3 is TGTGCCAGCTCACCAATGTCGGCTGGGGCCAACGTCCTGACTTTC. This translates into CASSPMSAGANVLTF. Full variable domain (rest looked up from reference TRBV18 and TRBJ2-6): NAGVMQNPRHLVRRRGQEARLRCSPMKGHSHVYWYRQLPEEGLKFMVYLQKENIIDESGMPKERFSAEFPKEGPSILRIQQVVRGDSAAYFCASSPMSAGANVLTFGAGSRLTVL.

This CDR3 reads CASSGAPSGGDNTGELFF. CDR3 bases: TGTGCCAGCAGTGGGGCCCCAAGTGGGGGAGACAACACCGGGGAGCTGTTTTTT. The chain combines TRBV25-1 with TRBJ2-2; D possibly uses TRBD1 or TRBD2 (5 bases each). CDR1 and CDR2 (germline): MGHDK, SYGVNS. V was clipped by 4 bases and J by 2 bases, with 20 bases between them. This CDR3 contains 18 residues.